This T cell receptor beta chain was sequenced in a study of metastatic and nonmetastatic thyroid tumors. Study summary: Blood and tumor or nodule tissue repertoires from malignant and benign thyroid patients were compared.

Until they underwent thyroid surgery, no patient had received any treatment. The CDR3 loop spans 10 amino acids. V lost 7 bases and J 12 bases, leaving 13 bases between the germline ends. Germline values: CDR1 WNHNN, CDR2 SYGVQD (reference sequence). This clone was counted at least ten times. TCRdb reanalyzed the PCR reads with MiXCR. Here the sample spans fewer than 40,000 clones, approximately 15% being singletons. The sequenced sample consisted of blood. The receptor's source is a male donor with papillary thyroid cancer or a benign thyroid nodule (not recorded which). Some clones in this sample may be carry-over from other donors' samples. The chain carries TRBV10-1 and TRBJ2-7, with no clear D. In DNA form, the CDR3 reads TGCGCCAGCATTGGTGCTCCCAGGTACTTC. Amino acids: CASIGAPRYF.